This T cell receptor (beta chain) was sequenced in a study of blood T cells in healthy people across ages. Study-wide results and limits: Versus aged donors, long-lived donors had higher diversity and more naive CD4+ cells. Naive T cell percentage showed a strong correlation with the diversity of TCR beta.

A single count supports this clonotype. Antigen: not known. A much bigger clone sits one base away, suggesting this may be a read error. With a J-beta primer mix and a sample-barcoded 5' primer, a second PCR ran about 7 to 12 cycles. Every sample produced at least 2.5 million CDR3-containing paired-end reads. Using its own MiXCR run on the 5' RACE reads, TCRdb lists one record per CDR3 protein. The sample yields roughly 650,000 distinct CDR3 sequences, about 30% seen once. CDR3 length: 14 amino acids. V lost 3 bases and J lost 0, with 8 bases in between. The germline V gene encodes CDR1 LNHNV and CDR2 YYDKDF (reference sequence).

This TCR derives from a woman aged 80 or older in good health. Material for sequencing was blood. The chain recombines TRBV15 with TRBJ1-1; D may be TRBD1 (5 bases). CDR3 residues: CATSSDSVNTEAFF. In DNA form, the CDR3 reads TGTGCCACCAGCAGTGACAGTGTGAACACTGAAGCTTTCTTT.